The rows below give T cell receptor beta chains drawn from one sample of a study of regulatory T cells in long-lasting Graves disease. MiXCR, run by TCRdb on the multiplex PCR reads, gives a single entry per CDR3 protein. Of over 250,000 distinct CDR3 sequences in the sample, 20% to 25% were seen once. Sample: peripheral blood mononuclear cells (PBMCs), taken when the disease was refractory, from a patient treated with antithyroid drugs. All receptors derive from a female donor with Graves disease. CDR3s include the opening cysteine and the closing phenylalanine or tryptophan. Fields, in order: CDR3 protein, CDR3 DNA, V gene, D gene, clone size, J gene. A D gene is named only where the DNA matches it firmly. Clone size is given for some rows only: seen once, a few or many times, or a class if the clone is expanded.

cdr3_aa: CAISEGHEAFF
cdr3_nt: TGTGCCATCAGTGAGGGTCATGAAGCTTTCTTT
v_call: TRBV10-3
d_call: .
clone_size: .
j_call: TRBJ1-1

cdr3_aa: CASSHGNSPLHF
cdr3_nt: TGTGCCAGCAGCCACGGGAATTCACCCCTCCACTTT
v_call: TRBV14
d_call: .
clone_size: .
j_call: TRBJ1-6

cdr3_aa: CSARDLAGGAYEQYF
cdr3_nt: TGCAGTGCTAGAGATCTGGCGGGAGGGGCCTACGAGCAGTACTTC
v_call: TRBV20-1
d_call: TRBD2
clone_size: few
j_call: TRBJ2-7

cdr3_aa: CASSLHGYGYTF
cdr3_nt: TGTGCCAGCAGCCTGCATGGCTATGGCTACACCTTC
v_call: TRBV14
d_call: .
clone_size: .
j_call: TRBJ1-2

cdr3_aa: CASSQGDRNLYEQYF
cdr3_nt: TGCGCCAGCAGCCAGGGAGACAGGAATCTCTACGAGCAGTACTTC
v_call: TRBV4-3
d_call: .
clone_size: few
j_call: TRBJ2-7

cdr3_aa: CASSWGRQGGYNEQFF
cdr3_nt: TGTGCCAGCAGTTGGGGTCGACAGGGGGGTTATAATGAGCAGTTCTTC
v_call: TRBV27
d_call: TRBD1
clone_size: .
j_call: TRBJ2-1

cdr3_aa: CASSTLGSGDYEQYF
cdr3_nt: TGTGCCAGTAGTACGCTGGGGTCGGGAGACTACGAGCAGTACTTC
v_call: TRBV19
d_call: .
clone_size: few
j_call: TRBJ2-7

cdr3_aa: CASSLARRRSTEAFF
cdr3_nt: TGTGCCAGCAGCTTGGCACGGCGGCGGAGCACTGAAGCTTTCTTT
v_call: TRBV11-2
d_call: .
clone_size: many
j_call: TRBJ1-1

cdr3_aa: CSDTGRGGVGLYEQYF
cdr3_nt: TGCAGTGATACGGGCAGGGGAGGGGTGGGGCTCTACGAGCAGTACTTC
v_call: TRBV20-1
d_call: .
clone_size: .
j_call: TRBJ2-7

cdr3_aa: CSARDGKFSYEQYF
cdr3_nt: TGCAGTGCGAGGGACGGAAAATTCTCCTACGAGCAGTACTTC
v_call: TRBV20-1
d_call: .
clone_size: .
j_call: TRBJ2-7

cdr3_aa: CASSETGSRAGELFF
cdr3_nt: TGTGCCAGCAGTGAGACAGGTTCCAGGGCCGGGGAGCTGTTTTTT
v_call: TRBV6-1
d_call: .
clone_size: few
j_call: TRBJ2-2

cdr3_aa: CASSLYGTQETQYF
cdr3_nt: TGTGCCAGCAGTTTATATGGGACGCAAGAGACCCAGTACTTC
v_call: TRBV12-3/TRBV12-4
d_call: .
clone_size: .
j_call: TRBJ2-5

cdr3_aa: CASGAGASYEQYF
cdr3_nt: TGTGCCAGCGGAGCTGGAGCCTCCTACGAGCAGTACTTC
v_call: TRBV6-1
d_call: .
clone_size: .
j_call: TRBJ2-7

cdr3_aa: CATSSRFGGDNEQFF
cdr3_nt: TGTGCCACCAGCAGCCGATTCGGGGGGGACAATGAGCAGTTCTTC
v_call: TRBV15
d_call: TRBD2
clone_size: few
j_call: TRBJ2-1

cdr3_aa: CASSPKYNYGYTF
cdr3_nt: TGTGCCAGCAGTCCCAAGTACAACTATGGCTACACCTTC
v_call: TRBV12-3/TRBV12-4
d_call: .
clone_size: many
j_call: TRBJ1-2

cdr3_aa: CGLQFQETQYF
cdr3_nt: TGCGGTTTACAGTTTCAAGAGACCCAGTACTTC
v_call: TRBV29-1
d_call: .
clone_size: many
j_call: TRBJ2-5

cdr3_aa: CASRPEGQETQYF
cdr3_nt: TGTGCCAGCAGACCGGAAGGGCAAGAGACCCAGTACTTC
v_call: TRBV12-3/TRBV12-4
d_call: .
clone_size: few
j_call: TRBJ2-5

cdr3_aa: CASSRGGRNNQPQHF
cdr3_nt: TGTGCCAGTTCGCGCGGTGGGCGAAACAATCAGCCCCAGCATTTT
v_call: TRBV19
d_call: .
clone_size: few
j_call: TRBJ1-5

cdr3_aa: CASSLSDSSNQPQHF
cdr3_nt: TGCGCCAGCAGCTTGTCTGACAGTAGCAATCAGCCCCAGCATTTT
v_call: TRBV5-1
d_call: .
clone_size: few
j_call: TRBJ1-5

cdr3_aa: CASSLRTPGSYEQYF
cdr3_nt: TGTGCCAGCAGCTTACGTACGCCCGGATCCTACGAGCAGTACTTC
v_call: TRBV7-2
d_call: .
clone_size: many
j_call: TRBJ2-7

cdr3_aa: CASKAGAYEQYF
cdr3_nt: TGTGCCAGCAAGGCGGGGGCCTACGAGCAGTACTTC
v_call: TRBV6-1
d_call: TRBD2
clone_size: .
j_call: TRBJ2-7

cdr3_aa: CASSPPRDSGANVLTF
cdr3_nt: TGTGCCAGCTCACCACCCAGGGACTCTGGGGCCAACGTCCTGACTTTC
v_call: TRBV18
d_call: .
clone_size: many
j_call: TRBJ2-6

cdr3_aa: CASSPLAVVEGKQYF
cdr3_nt: TGCGCCAGCAGCCCACTAGCGGTTGTTGAGGGTAAGCAGTACTTC
v_call: TRBV5-1
d_call: TRBD2
clone_size: few
j_call: TRBJ2-7